This passage covers 8 T cell receptor beta chains from one sample sequenced in a study of T cells in Graves' hyperthyroidism and ophthalmopathy. Amplification of TCR beta CDR3 regions used RNA as the template. The TCR CDR3 was amplified in a first-round RT-PCR using the HTBI primer set. TCRdb re-derived calls from the multiplex PCR reads in MiXCR, one entry per CDR3 protein. The data show 250,000 to 300,000 distinct CDR3 sequences, around 19% seen once. Sequencing was done on a sample of blood. All receptors come from a man aged 50 or older with Graves' ophthalmopathy.

The rearrangement links TRBV5-1 to TRBJ2-5; 10 positions agree with TRBD2. V lost 1 base and J lost 2; bases outside the gene matches: 5. Per the germline V gene, CDR1 is SGHRS and CDR2 is YFSETQ. The CDR3 contains 16 residues. CDR3 amino acids: CASSLQAGGGQETQYF. The CDR3 region has the DNA TGCGCCAGCAGCTTGCAAGCGGGAGGGGGTCAAGAGACCCAGTACTTC.

This chain joins TRBV18 and TRBJ1-4, with a weak D call TRBD1 (6 bases). Germline-derived CDR1 and CDR2 are KGHSH and LQKENI. Trimming cost V 5 bases and J 0 bases, with 13 bases left between them. CDR3 length: 16 residues. The CDR3 spells CASSASRGPTNEKLFF. CDR3 nucleotides: TGTGCCAGCTCAGCCTCCCGGGGGCCAACTAATGAAAAACTGTTTTTT.

The chain combines TRBV27 with TRBJ1-3; no clear D gene. Looked up from germline, CDR1 is MNHEY and CDR2 is SMNVEV (reference sequence). V was clipped by 1 base and J by 0 bases, with 7 bases between them. There are 15 residues in the CDR3. The CDR3 DNA reads TGTGCCAGCAGTTTATATCCCAGCTCTGGAAACACCATATATTTT. Its protein is CASSLYPSSGNTIYF.

The chain employs TRBV14 and TRBJ2-5; D ambiguous. This CDR3 has 14 residues. V dropped 0 bases and J dropped 1 base, with 6 bases sitting between them. Germline-derived CDR1 and CDR2 are SGHDN and FVKESK. The CDR3: CASSQDGVQETQYF. The CDR3 DNA reads TGTGCCAGCAGCCAAGATGGGGTCCAAGAGACCCAGTACTTC. Together with reference TRBV14 and TRBJ2-5, the CDR3 gives the full variable domain: EAGVTQFPSHSVIEKGQTVTLRCDPISGHDNLYWYRRVMGKEIKFLLHFVKESKQDESGMPNNRFLAERTGGTYSTLKVQPAELEDSGVYFCASSQDGVQETQYFGPGTRLLVL.

This clonotype was counted a few times. The V call is TRBV27, the J call TRBJ2-5, with TRBD2 matching 9 bases. The CDR3 is 14 residues long. Germline V lookup: CDR1 MNHEY, CDR2 SMNVEV (reference sequence). V gave up 2 bases and J gave up 4 bases; unmatched junction bases: 2. CDR3 sequence: CASSLRREGETQYF. DNA for the CDR3: TGTGCCAGCAGTTTAAGGCGGGAGGGAGAGACCCAGTACTTC.

The chain combines TRBV6-1 with TRBJ1-4, with unresolved D. V dropped 2 bases and J dropped 0 bases, with 10 bases sitting between them. The CDR3 is 16 residues long. Germline V gene sequence: CDR1 MNHNS, CDR2 SASEGT. The DNA for the CDR3 is TGTGCCAGCAGTGAATGGCGGATTGCAACTAATGAAAAACTGTTTTTT. This encodes CASSEWRIATNEKLFF.

This clonotype was observed many times. This sequence joins TRBV20-1 and TRBJ2-3; the D gene is possibly TRBD2 (6 bases). The CDR3 contains 13 residues. V was trimmed by 8 bases and J by 2 bases, leaving 14 bases between them. Germline V gives CDR1 DFQATT, CDR2 SNEGSKA (reference sequence). In DNA, the CDR3 is TGCAGTTTCCATAGCGGACTCACAGATACGCAGTATTTT. This codes for CSFHSGLTDTQYF.

The chain is built from TRBV20-1 and TRBJ2-7; the match to TRBD1 covers 7 bases. The CDR3 covers 15 residues. The V segment lost 4 bases and the J segment 7 bases; nucleotides outside the gene matches: 16. Germline V gene data show CDR1 as DFQATT and CDR2 as SNEGSKA (reference sequence). The CDR3 nucleotides are TGCAGTGCTACCACATATACAGGGGCAACCGGTGAGCAGTACTTC. This codes for CSATTYTGATGEQYF.